This T cell receptor (beta chain) was captured by sequencing in a study of T cell responses to AZD1222 COVID-19 vaccine. Study-wide results and limits: At baseline, seropositivity was found in only 5 to 7 AZD1222 recipients.

As for this clone: The antigen is unknown.

TCRdb's copy holds only in-frame clones and misses some; the assay was immunoSEQ multiplex PCR. Among about 130,000 clones listed, about 90% were seen once. The CDR3 loop spans 15 amino acids. J lost 8 bases, V lost 2 bases, and 8 bases had no gene match. Germline loops: CDR1 LGHDT, CDR2 YNNKEL (reference sequence). This TCR came from an adult in good health. The sample here was peripheral blood, taken on day 0 of AZD1222 vaccination. The J gene is TRBJ1-4, the V gene TRBV3-1 (or the pseudogene TRBV3-2); 7 nucleotides align to TRBD1. CDR3 region: CASSQYRGGGEKLFF. For the CDR3, the DNA is TGTGCCAGCAGCCAATACAGGGGAGGAGGAGAAAAACTGTTTTTT.